These 7 T cell receptor beta chains share one sample of origin, sequenced in a study of response to subunit inactivated influenza vaccine. One entry per CDR3 protein, called by TCRdb with MiXCR from the RT-PCR reads. The sample has some 480,000 distinct CDR3 sequences, over 9.5% seen once. Specimen: PBMCs from blood, collected 40 to 50 days after vaccination. The receptors come from a man aged 45 to 65 who received an inactivated influenza vaccine.

This clonotype was observed at least ten times. This chain uses TRBV4-1 with TRBJ2-2; TRBD1 aligns across 10 bases. Unmatched junction bases numbered 8, after V lost 0 bases and J lost 7 bases. This CDR3 has 17 amino acids. Germline loops: CDR1 MGHRA, CDR2 YSYEKL. CDR3 sequence (DNA): TGCGCCAGCAGCCAAGATATTGGGGACAGGGGAATCGGGGAGCTGTTTTTT. Its protein product is CASSQDIGDRGIGELFF.

This chain uses TRBV3-1 with TRBJ2-3, with 9 bases aligning to TRBD2. Germline CDR1 LGHDT, CDR2 YNNKEL (reference sequence). There are 16 residues in the CDR3. V shed 1 base and J 6 bases; nucleotides not matched to a gene: 8. CDR3 residues: CASSQVSAGGRDTQYF. For the CDR3, the DNA is TGTGCCAGCAGCCAAGTCTCAGCGGGGGGCCGCGATACGCAGTATTTT.

This clonotype occurred many times. The V call is TRBV20-1, the J call TRBJ2-2; D is unresolved. There are 13 residues in the CDR3. Trimming cost V 5 bases and J 7 bases, with 14 bases left between them. CDR1 is DFQATT and CDR2 is SNEGSKA in the germline V gene (reference sequence). CDR3 loop: CSAPRPPRGELFF. CDR3 coding DNA: TGCAGTGCTCCTAGACCCCCCCGCGGGGAGCTGTTTTTT.

This clonotype was seen more than once but under ten times. The chain couples TRBV20-1 to TRBJ2-1; D is unresolved. The CDR3 extends over 14 amino acids. CDR1 and CDR2 from the germline V gene are DFQATT and SNEGSKA (reference sequence). Trimming removed 3 bases at V and 8 bases at J, with 17 bases between. CDR3 nucleotide sequence: TGCAGTGCTAGCCGCGGTCGACCTTGGGATGAGCAGTTCTTC. Protein sequence: CSASRGRPWDEQFF.

In its sample, this clonotype was seen many times. The chain is built from TRBV7-2 and TRBJ2-1; TRBD1 matches 10 bases. This CDR3 spans 14 amino acids. V dropped 5 bases and J dropped 9; count of bases not matched to a gene: 7. Germline values: CDR1 SGHTA, CDR2 FQGNSA. CDR3 residues: CASSARQGASEQFF. The CDR3 DNA follows: TGTGCCAGCAGCGCCCGACAGGGGGCTAGTGAGCAGTTCTTC.

The sample holds a few counts of this clonotype. This may come from a read error, since a much larger clone is one base off. The chain employs TRBV27 and TRBJ2-7; 8 bases map to TRBD2. Germline-derived CDR1 and CDR2 are MNHEY and SMNVEV (reference sequence). This CDR3 has 14 residues. V was pared by 6 bases and J by 1 base, with 5 bases of the junction left unmatched. The CDR3: CASSSGTRSYEQYF. CDR3 sequence (DNA): TGTGCCAGCAGCTCCGGGACTAGGTCCTACGAGCAGTACTTC.

This clonotype was found many times. The chain carries TRBV9 and TRBJ1-4; the D gene is possibly TRBD1 (6 bases). Germline assignment: CDR1 SGDLS and CDR2 YYNGEE. The CDR3 is made up of 16 amino acids. V was trimmed by 1 base and J by 2 bases, leaving 12 bases between them. This chain's CDR3 is CASSVSTGATNEKLFF. CDR3 in DNA: TGTGCCAGCAGCGTAAGCACGGGGGCTACTAATGAAAAACTGTTTTTT.